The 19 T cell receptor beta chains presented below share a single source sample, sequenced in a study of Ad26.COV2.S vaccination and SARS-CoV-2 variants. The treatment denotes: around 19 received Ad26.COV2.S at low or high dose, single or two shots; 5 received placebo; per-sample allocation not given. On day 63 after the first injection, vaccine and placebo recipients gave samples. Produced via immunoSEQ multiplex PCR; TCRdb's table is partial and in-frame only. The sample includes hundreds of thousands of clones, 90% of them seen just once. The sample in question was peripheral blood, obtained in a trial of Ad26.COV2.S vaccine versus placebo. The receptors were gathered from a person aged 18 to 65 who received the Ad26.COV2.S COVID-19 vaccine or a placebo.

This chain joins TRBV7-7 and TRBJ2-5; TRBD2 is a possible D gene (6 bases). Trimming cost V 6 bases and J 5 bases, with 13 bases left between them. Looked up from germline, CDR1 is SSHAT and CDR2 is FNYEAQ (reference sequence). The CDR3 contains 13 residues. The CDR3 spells CASSALAWETQYF. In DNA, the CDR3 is TGTGCCAGCAGTGCGCTAGCGTGGGAGACCCAGTACTTC.

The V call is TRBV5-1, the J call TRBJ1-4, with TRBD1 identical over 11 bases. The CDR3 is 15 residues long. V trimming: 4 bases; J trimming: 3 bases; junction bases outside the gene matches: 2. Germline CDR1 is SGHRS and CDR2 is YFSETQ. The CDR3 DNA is TGCGCCAGCAGCACGGGACAGGGGGCTAATGAAAAACTGTTTTTT. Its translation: CASSTGQGANEKLFF.

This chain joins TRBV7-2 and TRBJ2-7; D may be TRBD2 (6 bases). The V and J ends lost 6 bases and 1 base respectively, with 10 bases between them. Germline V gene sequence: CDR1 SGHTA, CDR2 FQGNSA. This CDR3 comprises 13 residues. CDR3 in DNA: TGTGCCAGCAGTTTCGGGGGATCCTACGAGCAGTACTTC. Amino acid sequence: CASSFGGSYEQYF.

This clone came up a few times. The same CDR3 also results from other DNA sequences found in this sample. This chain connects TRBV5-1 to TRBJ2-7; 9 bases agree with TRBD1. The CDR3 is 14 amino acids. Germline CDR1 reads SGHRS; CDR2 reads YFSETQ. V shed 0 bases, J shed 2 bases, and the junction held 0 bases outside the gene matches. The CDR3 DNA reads TGCGCCAGCAGCTTGGGACAGGGGGCCTACGAGCAGTACTTC. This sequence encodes CASSLGQGAYEQYF.

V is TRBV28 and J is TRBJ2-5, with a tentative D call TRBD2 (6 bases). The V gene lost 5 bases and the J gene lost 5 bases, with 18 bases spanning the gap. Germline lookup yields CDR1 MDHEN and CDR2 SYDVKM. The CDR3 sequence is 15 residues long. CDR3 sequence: CASSTRDFLRETQYF. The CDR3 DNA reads TGTGCCAGCAGTACCCGGGACTTTCTCAGGGAGACCCAGTACTTC.

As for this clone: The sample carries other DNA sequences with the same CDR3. DNA of the CDR3: TGTGCCAGCAGTTTTGGTAGCGGTAATGAGCAGTTCTTC. It is translated as CASSFGSGNEQFF. The chain combines TRBV12-3 or TRBV12-4 with TRBJ2-1; D might be TRBD2 (6 bases). V lost 3 bases, J lost 7 bases, and 10 bases lay in between. The CDR3 has 13 amino acids.

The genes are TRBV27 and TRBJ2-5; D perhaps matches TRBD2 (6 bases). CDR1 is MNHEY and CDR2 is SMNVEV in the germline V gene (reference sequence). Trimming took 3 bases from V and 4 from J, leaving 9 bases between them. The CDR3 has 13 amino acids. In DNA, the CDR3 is TGTGCCAGCAGTTTGCGGGATCGAGAGACCCAGTACTTC. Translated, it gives CASSLRDRETQYF.

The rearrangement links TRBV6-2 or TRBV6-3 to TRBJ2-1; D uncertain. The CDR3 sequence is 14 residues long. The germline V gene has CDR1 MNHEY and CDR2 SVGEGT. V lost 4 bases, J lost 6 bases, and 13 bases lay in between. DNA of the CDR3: TGTGCCAGCAGTTCCTCTAGTACTCCCAATGAGCAGTTCTTC. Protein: CASSSSSTPNEQFF.

In DNA form, the CDR3 reads TGTGCCAGCAGCTTGGGGATACAGTCTGAGCAGTTCTTC. This gives the protein CASSLGIQSEQFF. The rearrangement uses TRBV7-9 and TRBJ2-1; D remains ambiguous. This CDR3 spans 13 amino acids. V lost 3 bases, J lost 9 bases, and 12 bases lay in between. The germline V gene has CDR1 SEHNR and CDR2 FQNEAQ (reference sequence). Filled out from reference TRBV7-9 and TRBJ2-1, the complete variable domain reads DTGVSQNPRHKITKRGQNVTFRCDPISEHNRLYWYRQTLGQGPEFLTYFQNEAQLEKSRLLSDRFSAERPKGSFSTLEIQRTEQGDSAMYLCASSLGIQSEQFFGPGTRLTVL.

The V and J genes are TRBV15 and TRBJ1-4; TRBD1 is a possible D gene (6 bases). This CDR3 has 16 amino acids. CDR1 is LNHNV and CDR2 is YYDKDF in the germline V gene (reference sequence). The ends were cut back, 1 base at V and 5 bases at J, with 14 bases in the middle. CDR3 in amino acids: CATSRGAGAQNEKLFF. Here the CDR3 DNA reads TGTGCCACCAGCAGAGGTGCGGGGGCCCAAAATGAAAAACTGTTTTTT.

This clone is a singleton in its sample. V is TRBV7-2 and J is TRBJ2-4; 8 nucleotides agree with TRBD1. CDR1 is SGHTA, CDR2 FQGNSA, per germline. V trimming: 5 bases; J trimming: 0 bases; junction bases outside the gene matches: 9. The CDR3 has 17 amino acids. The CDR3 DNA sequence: TGTGCCAGCAGCCCCAGACAGGGGCCAGTAGCCAAAAACATTCAGTACTTC. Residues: CASSPRQGPVAKNIQYF.

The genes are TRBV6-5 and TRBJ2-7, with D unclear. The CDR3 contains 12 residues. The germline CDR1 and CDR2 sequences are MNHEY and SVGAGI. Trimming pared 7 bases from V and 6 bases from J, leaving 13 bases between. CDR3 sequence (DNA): TGTGCCAGCACTCATGGGGATTCCGAGCAGTACTTC. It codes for CASTHGDSEQYF.

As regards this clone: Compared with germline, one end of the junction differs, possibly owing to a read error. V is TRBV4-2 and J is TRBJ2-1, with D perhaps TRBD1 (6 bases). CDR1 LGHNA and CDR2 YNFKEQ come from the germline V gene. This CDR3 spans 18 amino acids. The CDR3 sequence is CASSQDTPGHASSNEQFF. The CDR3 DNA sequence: TGTGCCAGCAGCCAAGATACTCCGGGACACGCATCCTCCAATGAGCAGTTCTTC.

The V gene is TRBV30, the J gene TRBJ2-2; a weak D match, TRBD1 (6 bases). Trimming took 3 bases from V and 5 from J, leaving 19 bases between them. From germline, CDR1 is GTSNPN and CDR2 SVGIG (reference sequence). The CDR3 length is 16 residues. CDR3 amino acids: CAWRKGTGTTTGELFF. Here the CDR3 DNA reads TGTGCCTGGAGGAAGGGGACCGGGACAACTACCGGGGAGCTGTTTTTT.

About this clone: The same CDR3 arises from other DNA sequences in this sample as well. The CDR3 region is CASSLVGNTEAFF. For the CDR3, the DNA is TGTGCCAGCAGCTTAGTTGGGAACACTGAAGCTTTCTTT. The gene calls are TRBV7-9 and TRBJ1-1, with D unclear. Germline CDR1 and CDR2: SEHNR and FQNEAQ (reference sequence). With 1 base removed from V and 1 base from J, the gap between germline ends came to 4 bases. This CDR3 spans 13 amino acids.

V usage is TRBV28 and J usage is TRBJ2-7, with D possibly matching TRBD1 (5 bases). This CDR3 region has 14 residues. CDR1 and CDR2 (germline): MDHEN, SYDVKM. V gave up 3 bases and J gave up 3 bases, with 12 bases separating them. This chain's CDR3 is CASSLGRVNYEQYF. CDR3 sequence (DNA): TGTGCCAGCAGTTTGGGCAGGGTCAACTACGAGCAGTACTTC.

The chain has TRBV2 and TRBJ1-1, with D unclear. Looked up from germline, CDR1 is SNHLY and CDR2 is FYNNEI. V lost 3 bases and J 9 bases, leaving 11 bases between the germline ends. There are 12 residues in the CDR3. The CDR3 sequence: CASSDRTPKAFF. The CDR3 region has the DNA TGTGCCAGCAGTGACCGGACTCCCAAAGCTTTCTTT.

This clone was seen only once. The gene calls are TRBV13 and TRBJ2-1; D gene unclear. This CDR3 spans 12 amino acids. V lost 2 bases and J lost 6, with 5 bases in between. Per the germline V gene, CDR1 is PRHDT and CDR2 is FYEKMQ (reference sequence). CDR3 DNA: TGTGCCAGCAGCTTATTCCGCAATGAGCAGTTCTTC. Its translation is CASSLFRNEQFF.

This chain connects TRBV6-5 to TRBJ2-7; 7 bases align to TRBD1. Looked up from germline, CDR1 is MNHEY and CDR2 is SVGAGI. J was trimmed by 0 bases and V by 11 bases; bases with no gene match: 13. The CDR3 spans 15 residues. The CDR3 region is CARATARGTSYEQYF. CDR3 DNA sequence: TGTGCCCGCGCCACGGCCAGGGGGACCTCCTACGAGCAGTACTTC.